This T cell receptor beta chain stems from a study of cytomegalovirus exposure and HLA in healthy donors. Study observations and caveats: In vitro confirmation showed a few CMV-associated chains to be CMV antigen specific. In a later analysis, HLA-associated TCR beta chains were more clonally expanded than equally common others. Fewer N-insertions (relative to the roughly 610-donor mean) were reportedly seen in an Asian-associated ancestry cluster in a later analysis.

CDR3 length: 15 amino acids. V dropped 3 bases and J dropped 6 bases, with 15 bases sitting between them. Germline assignment: CDR1 LNHNV and CDR2 YYDKDF (reference sequence). In the case of this clone: What it recognizes is unknown.

A multiplex PCR was run with 60 Vbeta primers and 13 Jbeta primers. Libraries were prepared by immunoSEQ multiplex PCR; TCRdb keeps only in-frame clonotypes and omits some of them. The profile shows under 150,000 clones, roughly three fifths of them singletons. This chain uses TRBV15 with TRBJ2-1; TRBD2 might be the D (6 bases). This TCR came from a woman aged 40 to 55 in good health and CMV-seropositive. The sample was PBMCs. CDR3 region: CATSREGLRLNEQFF. CDR3 bases: TGTGCCACCAGCAGGGAGGGGCTACGCCTCAATGAGCAGTTCTTC.